The sequence of this TCR beta chain was determined in a study of CD8 T cells in Susac syndrome. Random hexamers primed reverse transcription of 0.5 to 1 ug RNA. TCRdb fed the immunoSEQ multiplex PCR reads into MiXCR, producing one record per CDR3 protein. The table includes fewer than 300,000 distinct CDR3 sequences, about 85% detected once. Source material: CD8+ T cells from PBMCs. The sequence derives from a human donor with multiple sclerosis.

The CDR3 DNA follows: TGTGCCAGCACCTTCGGGGCTGGGGCCAACGTCCTGACTTTC. It codes for CASTFGAGANVLTF. The chain links TRBV12-3 or TRBV12-4 to TRBJ2-6; tentative D call: TRBD2 (5 bases). The CDR3 extends over 14 amino acids. Trimming pared 7 bases from V and 2 bases from J, leaving 9 bases between.